This is a list of T cell receptor beta chains from one sample in a study of blood T cells in healthy people across ages. TCRdb re-called the 5' RACE reads with MiXCR, one entry per CDR3 protein. The repertoire holds some 1.4 million distinct CDR3 sequences, with approximately 42% as singletons. Material for sequencing was blood. These receptors originate from a young woman in good health. Each CDR3 is given with its conserved first and last residue. The order of the fields is V gene, CDR3 length, D gene, J gene, clone size, CDR3 protein, CDR3 DNA. The D gene is left open where the match is weak. Expanded clones get a size class; other rows say once, few or many, or leave the size out.

TRBV5-4	12	-	TRBJ2-7	-	CASRGGVDEQYF	TGTGCCAGCAGGGGGGGTGTCGACGAGCAGTACTTC
TRBV2	15	TRBD1	TRBJ1-2	few	CASTGVQGVRYGYTF	TGTGCCAGCACGGGGGTGCAGGGGGTTAGGTATGGCTACACCTTC
TRBV11-2	15	-	TRBJ2-6	-	CASSIGGKGANVLTF	TGTGCCAGCAGCATCGGGGGCAAAGGGGCCAACGTCCTGACTTTC
TRBV7-9	15	TRBD1	TRBJ1-2	-	CASSSQTGGSGGYTF	TGTGCCAGCAGCTCCCAGACAGGGGGGTCGGGTGGCTACACCTTC
TRBV9	14	TRBD2	TRBJ2-1	-	CASSSSGGEETQFF	TGTGCCAGCAGCTCTAGCGGGGGGGAAGAGACCCAGTTCTTC
TRBV29-1	12	-	TRBJ2-3	-	CSVTPGTDTQYF	TGCAGCGTAACCCCGGGCACAGATACGCAGTATTTT
TRBV6-4	13	-	TRBJ2-1	-	CASSDQRSGEQFF	TGTGCCAGCAGTGACCAAAGGTCCGGTGAGCAGTTCTTC
TRBV20-1	12	-	TRBJ1-1	few	CSARQSGTEAFF	TGCAGTGCTAGACAGTCAGGCACTGAAGCTTTCTTT
TRBV10-3	15	-	TRBJ2-7	-	CAITDPVGSYNEQYF	TGTGCCATCACTGACCCAGTCGGGTCCTACAATGAGCAGTACTTC
TRBV12-3/TRBV12-4	13	-	TRBJ1-1	-	CASSLGRGEEAFF	TGTGCCAGCAGTTTAGGGCGAGGGGAGGAAGCTTTCTTT
TRBV5-1	17	TRBD2	TRBJ2-4	-	CASSARTSGARGNIQYF	TGCGCCAGCAGCGCTAGGACTAGCGGGGCCCGAGGGAACATTCAGTACTTC
TRBV27	16	-	TRBJ2-3	-	CASSPIQRPRADTQYF	TGTGCCAGCAGTCCTATCCAACGACCCAGGGCAGATACGCAGTATTTT
TRBV29-1	14	TRBD2	TRBJ2-3	-	CSVEASGTADTQYF	TGCAGCGTTGAAGCAAGCGGGACGGCAGATACGCAGTATTTT
TRBV5-1	15	-	TRBJ2-7	-	CASSSGLGGPYEQYF	TGCGCCAGCAGCTCGGGACTTGGGGGCCCTTACGAGCAGTACTTC
TRBV30	11	-	TRBJ1-1	few	CAWDPGTEAFF	TGTGCCTGGGATCCAGGGACTGAAGCTTTCTTT
TRBV2	13	TRBD1	TRBJ1-1	-	CASSESGQGKAFF	TGTGCCAGCAGTGAATCGGGACAGGGCAAAGCTTTCTTT
TRBV5-1	16	-	TRBJ1-1	-	CASKDKPVKTDTEAFF	TGCGCCAGCAAAGACAAGCCCGTAAAAACGGACACTGAAGCTTTCTTT
TRBV10-2	15	TRBD1	TRBJ2-1	-	CASSERQGSSDEQFF	TGCGCCAGCAGTGAGCGACAGGGATCCTCAGATGAGCAGTTCTTC
TRBV20-1	13	TRBD1	TRBJ1-6	-	CSAQQGAGSPLHF	TGCAGTGCCCAACAGGGGGCAGGGTCACCCCTCCACTTT
TRBV29-1	11	-	TRBJ2-5	few	CSVVRGETQYF	TGCAGCGTTGTTAGGGGAGAGACCCAGTACTTC
TRBV6-6	14	-	TRBJ1-6	-	CASYQNGYNSPLHF	TGTGCCAGCTATCAGAACGGATATAATTCACCCCTCCACTTT
TRBV10-3	14	TRBD2	TRBJ2-3	-	CAALGGRGRDAQYF	TGTGCCGCTCTCGGCGGGAGGGGTCGGGATGCGCAGTATTTT
TRBV11-1	17	-	TRBJ2-5	few	CASSVIPGVGVQETQYF	TGTGCCAGCAGCGTCATCCCGGGGGTGGGGGTACAAGAGACCCAGTACTTC
TRBV6-1	15	-	TRBJ2-3	-	CASSLSSTSTDTQYF	TGTGCCAGCAGCTTAAGCTCCACTAGCACAGATACGCAGTATTTT
TRBV5-1	15	-	TRBJ1-5	-	CASSEGVDHNQPQHF	TGCGCCAGCAGTGAGGGGGTCGACCACAATCAGCCCCAGCATTTT
TRBV20-1	15	TRBD2	TRBJ2-7	-	CSADGLAGVGHEQYF	TGCAGTGCCGACGGACTAGCGGGAGTGGGACACGAGCAGTACTTC
TRBV7-3	13	TRBD1	TRBJ1-1	once	CASSFTGATEAFF	TGTGCCAGCAGCTTCACAGGGGCGACTGAGGCTTTCTTT
TRBV6-5	16	-	TRBJ1-4	-	CASSYSSRDSNEKLFF	TGTGCCAGCAGTTACTCGTCAAGGGATTCTAATGAAAAACTGTTTTTT
TRBV10-3	15	-	TRBJ2-3	-	CAISDPRTSTDTQYF	TGTGCCATCAGTGATCCCCGGACATCCACAGATACGCAGTATTTT
TRBV14	16	-	TRBJ2-5	-	CASSDRGDPRRNEQYF	TGTGCCAGCAGCGATCGGGGAGATCCTCGGAGGAATGAGCAGTACTTC
TRBV12-5	15	TRBD1	TRBJ2-5	-	CASGTTGTGGWEQYF	TGTGCTAGTGGTACTACCGGGACAGGGGGATGGGAGCAGTACTTC
TRBV6-2/TRBV6-3	16	-	TRBJ2-3	-	CASSQKQRISTDTQYF	TGTGCCAGCAGCCAAAAACAGAGAATTAGCACAGATACGCAGTATTTT
TRBV7-9	13	-	TRBJ1-4	few	CASSYQSNEKLFF	TGTGCCAGCAGCTACCAGAGTAATGAAAAACTGTTTTTT
TRBV28	16	-	TRBJ1-5	few	CASLRDTWGGNQPQHF	TGTGCCAGCCTACGGGACACCTGGGGCGGCAATCAGCCCCAGCATTTT
TRBV5-6	13	TRBD1	TRBJ1-2	-	CASSADRAYGYTF	TGTGCCAGCAGCGCCGACAGGGCCTATGGCTACACCTTC
TRBV2	11	-	TRBJ1-6	-	CASSLGIPLHF	TGTGCCAGCAGTCTAGGGATTCCCCTCCACTTT
TRBV3-1	16	TRBD1	TRBJ2-7	few	CASSQAIGQGRNEQYF	TGTGCCAGCAGCCAAGCCATTGGACAGGGACGAAACGAGCAGTACTTC
TRBV6-2/TRBV6-3	16	-	TRBJ2-5	-	CASSHPVAGNKETQYF	TGTGCCAGCAGTCACCCCGTCGCAGGAAATAAAGAGACCCAGTACTTC
TRBV20-1	14	TRBD1	TRBJ2-7	many	CSATSGTGLHEQYF	TGCAGTGCTACCTCCGGGACAGGGCTTCACGAGCAGTACTTC
TRBV20-1	13	-	TRBJ2-6	few	CSARVTGANVLTF	TGCAGTGCTAGAGTAACCGGGGCCAACGTCCTGACTTTC
TRBV28	16	TRBD2	TRBJ2-5	few	CASRPSLAGDPETQYF	TGTGCCAGCAGACCGAGCCTAGCGGGGGATCCGGAGACCCAGTACTTC
TRBV12-3/TRBV12-4	12	-	TRBJ1-1	-	CASSIWATEAFF	TGTGCCAGCAGTATATGGGCCACTGAAGCTTTCTTT
TRBV4-1	15	-	TRBJ2-7	few	CASSQFRGEGNEQYF	TGCGCCAGCAGCCAATTTAGGGGGGAGGGGAATGAGCAGTACTTC
TRBV28	14	-	TRBJ1-2	-	CASSLVSAFYGYTF	TGTGCCAGCAGTTTAGTTTCGGCCTTCTATGGCTACACCTTC
TRBV29-1	14	-	TRBJ2-7	few	CSVEDDFGGSEQYF	TGCAGCGTTGAAGATGATTTTGGGGGTTCCGAGCAGTACTTC
TRBV7-2	15	TRBD1	TRBJ2-3	few	CASSLSDRETDTQYF	TGTGCCAGCAGCTTATCTGACAGGGAAACAGATACGCAGTATTTT
TRBV10-2	15	TRBD1	TRBJ2-7	few	CASSARDRGVREQYF	TGCGCCAGCAGCGCCCGGGACAGGGGGGTACGTGAGCAGTACTTC
TRBV20-1	17	-	TRBJ2-7	-	CSASSQGLIAQTNEQYF	TGCAGTGCTTCCAGCCAGGGTTTGATAGCGCAAACCAATGAGCAGTACTTC
TRBV10-3	15	TRBD2	TRBJ2-3	few	CAISEPLAGDNTQYF	TGTGCCATCAGTGAACCACTAGCGGGGGATAATACGCAGTATTTT